The present T cell receptor beta chain was sequenced within a study of T cell responses to AZD1222 COVID-19 vaccine. Study summary: Combined were second doses at about 4 or about 12 weeks.

Germline loops: CDR1 MNHEY, CDR2 SVGAGI. V was cut by 7 bases and J by 8 bases, with 12 bases left in between. The CDR3 is made up of 13 amino acids. Comment on this clone: Its antigen is unknown.

The study's findings and limits: Mostly white British, mostly female donors; authors suggested clonal diversity may be underestimated. CD4 TCRs covered the whole spike, strongest at regions 160-218 and 743-854.

Clones were read by immunoSEQ multiplex PCR, and TCRdb kept only the in-frame ones, dropping some. The data show some 97,000 clones, 92% seen once. This clonotype originated in an adult in good health. The sequences come from peripheral blood, collected on day 0 of AZD1222 vaccination. The chain recombines TRBV6-5 with TRBJ1-6; D is unresolved. CDR3 sequence (DNA): TGTGCCAGCACCCTCGAGGCTTATTCACCCCTCCACTTT. This encodes CASTLEAYSPLHF.